Each of the 2 T cell receptor beta chains below was sequenced from the same sample in a study of shared clonotypes between healthy human individuals (dated by TCRdb to 2018 to 2020). Library prep was done by the immunoSEQ multiplex PCR assay. TCRdb provides this immuneACCESS table in a form limited to in-frame rearrangements. Some clones are lacking; in checked studies, under half of them reflect an unresolved V gene, and why the rest are absent is not known. Across this sample there are 2 million to 2.5 million clones, with approximately 94% seen only once. Roughly 0.13% of the sample is taken by the ten largest. The sample was naive CD4+ T cells sorted from blood. Sample cell subset or site, as interpreted from the label and publication: CD45RA+ positively selected. The receptor set was obtained from a man between 18 and 35 years old in good health.

This chain connects TRBV7-2 to TRBJ2-5; 9 bases fit TRBD2. The trim removed 3 bases at V and 2 bases at J, leaving 7 bases unmatched. The germline V gene has CDR1 SGHTA and CDR2 FQGNSA. The CDR3 length is 16 residues. CDR3 sequence reads: CASSFTGTSSQETQYF. The CDR3, as DNA: TGTGCCAGCAGCTTCACCGGGACTAGCAGTCAAGAGACCCAGTACTTC.

As concerns this clone: Germline is not matched at one junction end, which may reflect a read error. This rearrangement joins TRBV18 to TRBJ2-7, with D perhaps matching TRBD2 (6 bases). This CDR3 is 14 amino acids long. Germline V lookup: CDR1 KGHSH, CDR2 LQKENI. CDR3 in DNA: TGTGCCAGCTCCCCACCGGGAGCCGGATACGAGCAGTACTTC. Its protein is CASSPPGAGYEQYF.